These T cell receptor beta chains were read from a single sample in a study of blood T cell repertoires in COVID-19. The protocol was immunoSEQ multiplex PCR, while the TCRdb copy is restricted to in-frame clones and leaves out a portion. The sample contains more than 80,000 clones, 72% of which appear only once. The specimen sequenced was peripheral blood. The receptors stem from a woman aged 55-69 years in a cohort sampled during active or convalescent COVID-19. Each CDR3 is given with its conserved first and last residue. The D gene is left open where the match is weak. Size is omitted from some rows. Given values are once, few, many or a class for expanded clones.

TRBD1	.	TRBV5-1	14	TRBJ1-1	CASSRTDRGTEAFF	TGCGCCAGCAGCCGAACGGACAGGGGGACTGAAGCTTTCTTT
TRBD1	.	TRBV5-4	17	TRBJ1-3	CASSPSWTGGFGNTIYF	TGTGCCAGTTCCCCATCTTGGACAGGGGGCTTCGGAAACACCATATATTTT
.	.	TRBV5-4	17	TRBJ1-6	CASSLGAHTSYNSPLHF	TGTGCCAGCAGCTTGGGAGCGCATACCTCCTATAATTCACCCCTCCACTTT
TRBD1	.	TRBV19	17	TRBJ1-1	CASSISGTGNMLTEAFF	TGTGCCAGTAGTATTTCTGGGACAGGGAACATGTTGACTGAAGCTTTCTTT
TRBD1	.	TRBV6-2/TRBV6-3	15	TRBJ1-1	CASSRAGDRATEAFF	TGTGCCAGCAGCCGAGCGGGGGACAGGGCAACTGAAGCTTTCTTT
.	.	TRBV19	16	TRBJ1-3	CASSIPGASSGNTIYF	TGTGCCAGTAGTATCCCAGGGGCCAGCTCTGGAAACACCATATATTTT
.	many	TRBV5-6	14	TRBJ2-1	CASSFLVSHNEQFF	TGTGCCAGCAGCTTCCTAGTATCCCACAATGAGCAGTTCTTC
.	.	TRBV6-6	14	TRBJ1-4	CASGTQGTGEKLFF	TGTGCCAGCGGAACCCAGGGTACGGGTGAAAAACTGTTTTTT
.	.	TRBV5-1	15	TRBJ2-5	CASSMERAFRETQYF	TGCGCCAGCAGCATGGAGCGGGCCTTCAGGGAGACCCAGTACTTC
TRBD1	.	TRBV27	15	TRBJ1-2	CASSQDRGKKYGYTF	TGTGCCAGCAGTCAGGACAGGGGGAAAAAATATGGCTACACCTTC
.	.	TRBV7-2	14	TRBJ2-7	CASSLWAGPYEQYF	TGTGCCAGCAGCTTATGGGCGGGTCCCTACGAGCAGTACTTC
.	many	TRBV4-1	15	TRBJ1-5	CASSQDPQGPQPQHF	TGCGCCAGCAGCCAAGATCCACAGGGACCTCAGCCCCAGCATTTT
TRBD1	.	TRBV28	16	TRBJ1-5	CASSTGRQGANQPQHF	TGTGCCAGCAGTACAGGCCGACAGGGGGCGAATCAGCCCCAGCATTTT
.	.	TRBV12-3/TRBV12-4	11	TRBJ1-2	CASSSGYGYTF	TGTGCCAGCAGTTCCGGGTACGGCTACACCTTC
.	.	TRBV6-6	14	TRBJ1-2	CASSYGSRGYGYTF	TGTGCCAGCAGTTACGGCAGCAGGGGTTATGGCTACACCTTC
TRBD1	.	TRBV28	13	TRBJ2-7	CASRKQGAYEQYF	TGTGCCAGCAGGAAGCAGGGGGCCTACGAGCAGTACTTC
TRBD2	.	TRBV4-2	18	TRBJ2-3	CASSLAFIAGAFTDTQYF	TGTGCCAGCAGCCTCGCATTTATAGCGGGGGCCTTCACAGATACGCAGTATTTT